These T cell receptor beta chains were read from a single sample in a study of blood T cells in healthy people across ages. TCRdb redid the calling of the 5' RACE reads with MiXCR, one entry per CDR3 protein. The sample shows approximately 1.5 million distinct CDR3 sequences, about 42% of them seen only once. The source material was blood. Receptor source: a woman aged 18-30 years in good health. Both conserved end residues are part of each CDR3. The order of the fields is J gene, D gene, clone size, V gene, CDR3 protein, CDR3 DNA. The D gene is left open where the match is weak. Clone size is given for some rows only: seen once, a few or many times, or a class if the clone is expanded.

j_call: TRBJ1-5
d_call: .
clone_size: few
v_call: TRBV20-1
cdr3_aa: CSALTPNSNQPQHF
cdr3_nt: TGCAGTGCACTGACCCCGAATAGCAATCAGCCCCAGCATTTT

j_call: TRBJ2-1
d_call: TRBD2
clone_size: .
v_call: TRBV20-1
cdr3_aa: CSPFGGSGETQFF
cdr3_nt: TGCAGTCCGTTTGGCGGGAGTGGAGAGACCCAGTTCTTC

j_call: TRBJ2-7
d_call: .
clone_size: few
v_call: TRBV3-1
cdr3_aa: CASSQDYPVHEQYF
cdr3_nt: TGTGCCAGCAGCCAAGATTATCCGGTCCACGAGCAGTACTTC

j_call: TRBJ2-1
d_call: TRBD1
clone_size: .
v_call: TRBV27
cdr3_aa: CASRYDRGAYNEQFF
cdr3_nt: TGTGCCAGCCGCTACGACAGGGGAGCCTACAATGAGCAGTTCTTC

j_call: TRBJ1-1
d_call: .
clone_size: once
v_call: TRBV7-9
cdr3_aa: CASSLRSENTEAFF
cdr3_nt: TGTGCCAGCAGCCTCCGCAGCGAAAACACTGAAGCTTTCTTT

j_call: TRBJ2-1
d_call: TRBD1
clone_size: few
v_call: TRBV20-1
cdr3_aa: CSARDIVRGGPFEQFF
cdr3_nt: TGCAGTGCTAGAGATATCGTTAGAGGGGGCCCGTTTGAGCAGTTCTTC

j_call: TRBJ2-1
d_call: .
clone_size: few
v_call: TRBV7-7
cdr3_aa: CASSSRLGNNEQFF
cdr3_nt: TGTGCTAGCAGCTCCCGACTAGGTAACAATGAGCAGTTCTTC

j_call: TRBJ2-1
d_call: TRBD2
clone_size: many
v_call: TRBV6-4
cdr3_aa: CASSDKRGGYNEQFF
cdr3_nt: TGTGCCAGCAGTGACAAGCGGGGGGGGTACAATGAGCAGTTCTTC

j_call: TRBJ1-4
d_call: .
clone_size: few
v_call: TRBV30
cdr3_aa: CAWSGLDSKNEKLFF
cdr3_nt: TGTGCCTGGAGTGGCCTGGACAGTAAGAATGAAAAACTGTTTTTT

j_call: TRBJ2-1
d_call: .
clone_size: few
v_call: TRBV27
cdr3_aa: CAAGSIFGYEQFF
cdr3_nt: TGTGCCGCAGGGAGCATTTTTGGCTATGAGCAGTTCTTC

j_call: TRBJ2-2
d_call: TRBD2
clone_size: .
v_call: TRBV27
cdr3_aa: CASSLWGLAGVSTGELFF
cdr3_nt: TGTGCCAGCAGTTTGTGGGGACTAGCGGGAGTCAGCACCGGGGAGCTGTTTTTT

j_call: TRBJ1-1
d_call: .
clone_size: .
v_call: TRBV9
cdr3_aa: CASSVGSQSRTEAFF
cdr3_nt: TGTGCCAGCAGCGTAGGAAGCCAATCGAGGACTGAAGCTTTCTTT

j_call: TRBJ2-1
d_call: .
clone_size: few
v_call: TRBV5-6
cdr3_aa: CASSRAVVEQFF
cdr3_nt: TGTGCCAGCAGCCGCGCAGTCGTTGAGCAGTTCTTC

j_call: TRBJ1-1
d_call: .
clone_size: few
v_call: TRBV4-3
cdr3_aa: CASSQGTWNTEAFF
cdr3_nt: TGCGCCAGCAGCCAAGGAACTTGGAACACTGAAGCTTTCTTT

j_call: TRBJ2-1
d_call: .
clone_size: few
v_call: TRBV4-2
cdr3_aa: CASSQEAGRENEQFF
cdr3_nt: TGTGCCAGTAGCCAAGAGGCCGGGAGAGAGAATGAGCAGTTCTTC

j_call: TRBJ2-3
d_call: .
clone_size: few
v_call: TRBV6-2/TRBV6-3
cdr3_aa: CASQTSTDTQYF
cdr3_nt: TGTGCCAGCCAGACCAGCACAGATACGCAGTATTTT

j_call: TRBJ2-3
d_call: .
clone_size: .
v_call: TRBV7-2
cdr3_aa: CASSPRNRYPDTQYF
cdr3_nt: TGTGCCAGCAGCCCGAGGAACAGATACCCAGATACGCAGTATTTT

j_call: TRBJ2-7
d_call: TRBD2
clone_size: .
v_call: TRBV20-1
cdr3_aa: CSAREVAGGPYEQYF
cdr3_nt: TGCAGTGCTAGAGAGGTAGCGGGAGGGCCCTACGAGCAGTACTTC

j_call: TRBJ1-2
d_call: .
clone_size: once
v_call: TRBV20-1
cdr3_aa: CSAKSQLTGATYYGYTF
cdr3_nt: TGCAGTGCTAAATCCCAGTTGACAGGAGCAACGTACTATGGCTACACCTTC

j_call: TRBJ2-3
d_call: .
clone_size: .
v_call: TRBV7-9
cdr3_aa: CASSPAGERTDTQYF
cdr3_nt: TGTGCCAGCAGCCCCGCCGGGGAGAGGACAGATACGCAGTATTTT

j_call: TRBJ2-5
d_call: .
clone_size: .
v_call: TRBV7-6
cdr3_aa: CASGHISETQYF
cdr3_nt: TGTGCCAGCGGCCACATCTCGGAGACCCAGTACTTC

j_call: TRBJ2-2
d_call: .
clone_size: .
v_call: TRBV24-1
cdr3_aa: CATSVRTNTGELFF
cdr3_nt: TGTGCCACCAGTGTTAGAACGAACACCGGGGAGCTGTTTTTT

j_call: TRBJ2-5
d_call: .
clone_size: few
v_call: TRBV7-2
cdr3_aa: CASSLDLGGEQYF
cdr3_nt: TGTGCCAGCAGCTTGGATCTTGGAGGTGAGCAGTACTTC

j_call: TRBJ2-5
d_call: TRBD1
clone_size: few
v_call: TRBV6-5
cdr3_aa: CASSNNRDRDEQYF
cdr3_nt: TGTGCCAGCAGCAACAACCGGGACAGGGATGAGCAGTACTTC

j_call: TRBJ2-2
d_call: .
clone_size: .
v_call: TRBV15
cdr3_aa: CATNPRPRGNTGELFF
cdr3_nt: TGTGCCACCAACCCAAGACCCAGGGGGAACACCGGGGAGCTGTTTTTT

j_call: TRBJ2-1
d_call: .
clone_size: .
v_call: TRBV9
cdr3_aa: CASSAGGTYQETQFF
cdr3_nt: TGTGCCAGCAGCGCGGGTGGCACCTACCAAGAGACCCAGTTCTTC

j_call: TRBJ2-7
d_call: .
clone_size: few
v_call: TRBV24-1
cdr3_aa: CATRAGSSYEQYF
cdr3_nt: TGTGCCACCAGGGCAGGGAGCTCCTACGAGCAGTACTTC

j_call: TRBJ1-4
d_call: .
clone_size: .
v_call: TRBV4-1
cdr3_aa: CASSTHRVGSTNEKLFF
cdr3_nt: TGCGCCAGCAGCACACACAGGGTTGGGTCAACTAATGAAAAACTGTTTTTT

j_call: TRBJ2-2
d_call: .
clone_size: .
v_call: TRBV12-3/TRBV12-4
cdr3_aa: CACSFPPGVEFAGELFF
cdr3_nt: TGTGCCTGCAGTTTTCCCCCCGGGGTCGAATTTGCCGGGGAGCTGTTTTTT